This T cell receptor (beta chain) derives from a study of control samples from healthy donors and cancer patients. Generated by immunoSEQ multiplex PCR, the TCRdb table keeps only in-frame clones and is missing some. This table holds under 150,000 clones, about 93% found once. Germline lookup yields CDR1 GTSNPN and CDR2 SVGIG (reference sequence). V was clipped by 3 bases and J by 9 bases, with 12 bases between them. The CDR3 sequence is 12 residues long. Sequencing was performed on PBMCs. This chain links TRBV30 with TRBJ1-3, with D possibly TRBD1 on 5 matching bases. The sequence was obtained from a man between 50 and 59 years old with head and neck cancer. CDR3 protein: CAWRYNQGTIYF. CDR3 nucleotide sequence: TGTGCCTGGAGGTATAATCAGGGCACCATATATTTT.